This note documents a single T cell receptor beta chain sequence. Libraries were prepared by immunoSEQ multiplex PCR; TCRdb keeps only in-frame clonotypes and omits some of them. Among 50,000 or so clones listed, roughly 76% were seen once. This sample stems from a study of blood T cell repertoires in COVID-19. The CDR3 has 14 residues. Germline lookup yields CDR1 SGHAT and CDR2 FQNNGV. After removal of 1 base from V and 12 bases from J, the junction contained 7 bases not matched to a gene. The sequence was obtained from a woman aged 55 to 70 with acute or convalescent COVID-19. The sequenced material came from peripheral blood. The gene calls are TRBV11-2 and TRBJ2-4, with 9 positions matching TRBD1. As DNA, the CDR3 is TGTGCCAGCAGCTTAGTAGGGACAGGGTCAACTCAGTACTTC. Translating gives CASSLVGTGSTQYF. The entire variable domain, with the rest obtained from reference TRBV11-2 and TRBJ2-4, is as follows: EAGVAQSPRYKIIEKRQSVAFWCNPISGHATLYWYQQILGQGPKLLIQFQNNGVVDDSQLPKDRFSAERLKGVDSTLKIQPAKLEDSAVYLCASSLVGTGSTQYFGAGTRLSVL.